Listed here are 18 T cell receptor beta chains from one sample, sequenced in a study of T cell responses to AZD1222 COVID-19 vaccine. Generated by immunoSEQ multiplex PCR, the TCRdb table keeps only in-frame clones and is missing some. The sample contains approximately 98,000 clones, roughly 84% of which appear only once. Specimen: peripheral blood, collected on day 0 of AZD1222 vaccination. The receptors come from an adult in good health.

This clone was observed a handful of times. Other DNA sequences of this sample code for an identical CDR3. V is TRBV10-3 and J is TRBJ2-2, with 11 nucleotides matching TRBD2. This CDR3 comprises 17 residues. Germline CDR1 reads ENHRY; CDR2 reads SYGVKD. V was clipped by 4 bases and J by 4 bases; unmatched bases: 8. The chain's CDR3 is CAISGIAGGPGTGELFF. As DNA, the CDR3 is TGTGCCATCAGTGGAATAGCGGGGGGGCCGGGCACCGGGGAGCTGTTTTTT.

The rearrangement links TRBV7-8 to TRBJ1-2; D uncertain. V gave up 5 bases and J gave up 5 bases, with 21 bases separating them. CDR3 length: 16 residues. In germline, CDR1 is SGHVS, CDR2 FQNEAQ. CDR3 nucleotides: TGTGCCAGCAGCCCAACCCCACCGGGCAGGAGATATGGCTACACCTTC. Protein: CASSPTPPGRRYGYTF.

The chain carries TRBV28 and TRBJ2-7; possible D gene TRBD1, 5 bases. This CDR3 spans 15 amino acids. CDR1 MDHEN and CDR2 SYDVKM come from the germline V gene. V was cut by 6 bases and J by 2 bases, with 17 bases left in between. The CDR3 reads CASSLTASVAYEQYF. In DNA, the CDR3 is TGTGCCAGCAGCCTGACAGCCTCCGTGGCCTACGAGCAGTACTTC.

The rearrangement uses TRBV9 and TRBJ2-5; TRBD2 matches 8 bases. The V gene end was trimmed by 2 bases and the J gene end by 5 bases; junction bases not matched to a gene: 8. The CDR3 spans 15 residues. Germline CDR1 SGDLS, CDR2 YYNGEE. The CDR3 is CASSVGTRLEETQYF. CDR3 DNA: TGTGCCAGCAGCGTCGGGACTAGGCTTGAGGAGACCCAGTACTTC.

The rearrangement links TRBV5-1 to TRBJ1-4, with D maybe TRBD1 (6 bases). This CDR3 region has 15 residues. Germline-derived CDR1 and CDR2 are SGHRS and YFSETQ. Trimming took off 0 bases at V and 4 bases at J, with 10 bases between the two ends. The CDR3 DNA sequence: TGCGCCAGCAGCTTGGGTTGGACAGATAATGAAAAACTGTTTTTT. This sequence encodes CASSLGWTDNEKLFF.

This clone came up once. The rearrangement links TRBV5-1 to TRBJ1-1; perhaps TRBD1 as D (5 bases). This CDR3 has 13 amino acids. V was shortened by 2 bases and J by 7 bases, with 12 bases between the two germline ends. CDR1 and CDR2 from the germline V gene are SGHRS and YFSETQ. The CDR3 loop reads CASSFPTGDEAFF. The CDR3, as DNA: TGCGCCAGCAGCTTTCCGACGGGGGATGAAGCTTTCTTT. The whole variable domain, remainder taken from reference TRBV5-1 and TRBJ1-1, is KAGVTQTPRYLIKTRGQQVTLSCSPISGHRSVSWYQQTPGQGLQFLFEYFSETQRNKGNFPGRFSGRQFSNSRSEMNVSTLELGDSALYLCASSFPTGDEAFFGQGTRLTVV.

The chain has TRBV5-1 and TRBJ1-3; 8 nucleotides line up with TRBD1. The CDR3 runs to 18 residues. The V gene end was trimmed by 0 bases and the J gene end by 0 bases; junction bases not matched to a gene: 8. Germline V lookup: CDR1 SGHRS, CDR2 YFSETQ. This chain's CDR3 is CASSLVLGGTGSGNTIYF. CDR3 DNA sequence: TGCGCCAGCAGCTTGGTTCTCGGGGGGACAGGCTCTGGAAACACCATATATTTT.

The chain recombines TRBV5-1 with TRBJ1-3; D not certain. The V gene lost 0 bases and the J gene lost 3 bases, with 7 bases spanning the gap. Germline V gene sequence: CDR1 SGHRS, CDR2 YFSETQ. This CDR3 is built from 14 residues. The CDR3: CASSLGGFGNTIYF. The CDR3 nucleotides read TGCGCCAGCAGCTTGGGGGGATTTGGAAACACCATATATTTT.

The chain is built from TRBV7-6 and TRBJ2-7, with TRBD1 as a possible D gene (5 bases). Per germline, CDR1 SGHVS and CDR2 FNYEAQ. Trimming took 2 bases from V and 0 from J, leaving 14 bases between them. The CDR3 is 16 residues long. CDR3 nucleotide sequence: TGTGCCAGCAGCTTAAAAGGGGTAGCTGGCTCCTACGAGCAGTACTTC. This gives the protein CASSLKGVAGSYEQYF. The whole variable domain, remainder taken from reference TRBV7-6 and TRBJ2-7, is GAGVSQSPRYKVTKRGQDVALRCDPISGHVSLYWYRQALGQGPEFLTYFNYEAQQDKSGLPNDRFSAERPEGSISTLTIQRTEQRDSAMYRCASSLKGVAGSYEQYFGPGTRLTVT.

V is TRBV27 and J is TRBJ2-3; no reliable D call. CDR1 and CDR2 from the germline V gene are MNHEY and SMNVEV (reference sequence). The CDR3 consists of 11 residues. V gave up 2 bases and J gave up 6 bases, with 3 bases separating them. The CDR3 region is CASSLADTQYF. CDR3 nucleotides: TGTGCCAGCAGTTTAGCGGATACGCAGTATTTT.

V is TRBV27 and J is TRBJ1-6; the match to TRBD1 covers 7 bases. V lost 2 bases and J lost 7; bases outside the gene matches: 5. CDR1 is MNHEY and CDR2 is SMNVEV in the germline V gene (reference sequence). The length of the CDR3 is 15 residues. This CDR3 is CASSLNRDSNSPLHF. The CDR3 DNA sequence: TGTGCCAGCAGTTTAAATCGGGACAGCAATTCACCCCTCCACTTT.

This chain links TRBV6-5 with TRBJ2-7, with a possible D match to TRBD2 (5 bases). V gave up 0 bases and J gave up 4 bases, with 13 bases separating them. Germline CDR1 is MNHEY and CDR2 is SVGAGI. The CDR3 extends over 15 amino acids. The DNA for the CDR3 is TGTGCCAGCAGTTACTCCGGGCGAGGGCCGTACGAGCAGTACTTC. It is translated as CASSYSGRGPYEQYF.

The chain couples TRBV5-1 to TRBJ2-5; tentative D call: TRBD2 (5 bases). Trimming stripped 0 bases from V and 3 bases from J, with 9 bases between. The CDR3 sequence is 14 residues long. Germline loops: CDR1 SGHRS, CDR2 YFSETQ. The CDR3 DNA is TGCGCCAGCAGCTTGGCCGGGGAAAAAGAGACCCAGTACTTC. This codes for CASSLAGEKETQYF. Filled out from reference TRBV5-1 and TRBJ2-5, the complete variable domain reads KAGVTQTPRYLIKTRGQQVTLSCSPISGHRSVSWYQQTPGQGLQFLFEYFSETQRNKGNFPGRFSGRQFSNSRSEMNVSTLELGDSALYLCASSLAGEKETQYFGPGTRLLVL.

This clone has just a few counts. The CDR3 loop reads CASSYVGMVTFF. CDR3 nucleotides: TGTGCCAGCAGTTACGTCGGGATGGTAACTTTCTTT. The genes are TRBV6-2 or TRBV6-3 and TRBJ1-1; D unresolved. V was shortened by 2 bases and J by 12 bases, with 13 bases between the two germline ends. The CDR3 extends over 12 amino acids. The germline CDR1 and CDR2 sequences are MNHEY and SVGEGT.

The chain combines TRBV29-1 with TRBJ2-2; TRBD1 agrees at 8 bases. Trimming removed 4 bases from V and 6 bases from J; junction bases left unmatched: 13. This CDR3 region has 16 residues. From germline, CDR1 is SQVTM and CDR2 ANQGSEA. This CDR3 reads CSVARGRSILAGELFF. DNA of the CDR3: TGCAGCGTTGCCAGGGGGCGTTCAATCTTAGCCGGGGAGCTGTTTTTT.

The CDR3 is CASSPRTGIDTEAFF. CDR3 DNA: TGTGCCAGCAGCCCGCGGACAGGGATTGACACTGAAGCTTTCTTT. This chain joins TRBV14 and TRBJ1-1, with 8 bases fitting TRBD1. This CDR3 is 15 amino acids long. Losses at the gene ends were 4 bases for V and 3 bases for J; bases not matched to a gene: 7. CDR1 is SGHDN and CDR2 is FVKESK in the germline V gene.

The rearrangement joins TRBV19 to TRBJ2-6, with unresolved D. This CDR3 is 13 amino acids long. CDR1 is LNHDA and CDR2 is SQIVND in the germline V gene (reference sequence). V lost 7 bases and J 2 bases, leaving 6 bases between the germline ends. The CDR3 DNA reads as TGTGCCAGTATTAGCCCTGGGGCCAACGTCCTGACTTTC. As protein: CASISPGANVLTF. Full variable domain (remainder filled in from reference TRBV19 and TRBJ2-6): DGGITQSPKYLFRKEGQNVTLSCEQNLNHDAMYWYRQDPGQGLRLIYYSQIVNDFQKGDIAEGYSVSREKKESFPLTVTSAQKNPTAFYLCASISPGANVLTFGAGSRLTVL.

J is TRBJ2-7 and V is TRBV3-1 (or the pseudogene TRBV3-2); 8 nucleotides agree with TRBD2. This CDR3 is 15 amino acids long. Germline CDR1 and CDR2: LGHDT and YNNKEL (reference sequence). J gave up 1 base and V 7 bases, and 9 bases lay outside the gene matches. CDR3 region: CASTSTAGGSYEQYF. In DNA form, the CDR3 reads TGTGCCAGCACCAGCACGGCGGGGGGTTCCTACGAGCAGTACTTC.